The 9 T cell receptor beta chains presented below share a single source sample, sequenced in a study of OX40 agonist ivuxolimab in advanced cancers. The library was made by the immunoSEQ multiplex PCR assay. This immuneACCESS table, as held by TCRdb, lists in-frame sequences with V and J called but not all clones. Of the missing ones, under half trace to an unresolved V gene in checked studies; the others have no known cause. This sample lists 50,000 to 70,000 clones; roughly 81% were detected once. Less than 3.5% of the sample belongs to the ten largest clones. This material consisted of CD4+ or CD8+ T cells sorted from blood, taken in a trial of the OX40 agonist ivuxolimab. The receptors originated from an adult with an advanced solid tumor such as melanoma, head and neck, liver or kidney cancer.

This sequence joins TRBV28 and TRBJ2-2; D is uncertain. This CDR3 contains 16 residues. Germline loops: CDR1 MDHEN, CDR2 SYDVKM. The V and J ends lost 5 bases and 0 bases respectively, with 13 bases between them. The CDR3, as DNA: TGTGCCAGCAGTCCCCACCGGATAGCGAACACCGGGGAGCTGTTTTTT. This encodes CASSPHRIANTGELFF.

This clone was seen just once. The sample carries other DNA sequences with the same CDR3. The genes are TRBV4-1 and TRBJ2-2; D perhaps matches TRBD2 (6 bases). The CDR3 is 15 amino acids. Trimming shortened V by 4 bases and J by 5 bases, and 14 bases separated the two germline ends. Germline V lookup: CDR1 MGHRA, CDR2 YSYEKL. The CDR3 bases are TGCGCCAGCAGCCCGGGTGGGCGGGGTACCGGGGAGCTGTTTTTT. Protein sequence: CASSPGGRGTGELFF.

This clone is a singleton in its sample. This chain connects TRBV21-1 to TRBJ1-2; the D segment call TRBD1 is taken from the table without a DNA check. TRBV21-1 is an annotated pseudogene. The CDR3 extends over 15 amino acids. The CDR3 DNA reads as TGTGCCAGCAGCAAACCCGACAGGGGAAATTCGGGCTACACCTTC. Amino acids: CASSKPDRGNSGYTF.

CDR3 region: CASTKQYETQYF. CDR3 coding DNA: TGTGCCAGCACGAAACAGTACGAGACCCAGTACTTC. The V call is TRBV6-1, the J call TRBJ2-5; D is unclear. This CDR3 region has 12 residues. Germline CDR1 is MNHNS and CDR2 is SASEGT. Deletions cut 7 bases from V and 5 bases from J, with 11 bases between.

V and J are TRBV5-1 and TRBJ2-5; D possibly uses TRBD1 or TRBD2 (5 bases each). CDR1 and CDR2 (germline): SGHRS, YFSETQ. The CDR3 length is 14 residues. The V end lost 4 bases, the J end lost 5 bases, and 15 bases lay between the germline ends. CDR3 nucleotides: TGCGCCAGCAGCGTCCGGGACCCCGGGGAGACCCAGTACTTC. Translated: CASSVRDPGETQYF.

This clone was observed once. V gene TRBV6-5 combines with J gene TRBJ2-3; 11 nucleotides line up with TRBD2. The J segment lost 4 bases and the V segment lost 6 bases, leaving 6 bases of the junction unmatched. CDR3 length: 15 residues. From germline, CDR1 is MNHEY and CDR2 SVGAGI. CDR3 nucleotides: TGTGCCAGCAGGAAACTAGCGGGAGACGCAGATACGCAGTATTTT. As protein: CASRKLAGDADTQYF.

CDR3 amino acids: CASSLSGGHNEQFF. The CDR3 nucleotides are TGTGCCAGCAGCTTAAGCGGGGGCCACAATGAGCAGTTCTTC. This chain joins TRBV7-3 and TRBJ2-1; perhaps TRBD2 as D (7 bases). Germline values: CDR1 SGHTA, CDR2 FQGTGA. V lost 1 base and J 5 bases, leaving 9 bases between the germline ends. The length of the CDR3 is 14 residues.

Here the CDR3 DNA reads TGTGCCAGTAGTTCTCAACTAGGGGGGAACACAGATACGCAGTATTTT. Its protein is CASSSQLGGNTDTQYF. The V call is TRBV19, the J call TRBJ2-3; D is possibly TRBD1 or TRBD2 (6 bases each). The CDR3 loop spans 16 amino acids. V lost 5 bases and J lost 2, with 17 bases in between. Germline assignment: CDR1 LNHDA and CDR2 SQIVND (reference sequence).

A note on this clone: Other DNA sequences within the sample encode an identical CDR3. J is TRBJ2-5 and V is TRBV5-1, with 7 positions matching TRBD1. Trimming at V came to 4 bases and at J to 4 bases, leaving 7 bases not matched to a gene. This CDR3 has 14 residues. Germline assignment: CDR1 SGHRS and CDR2 YFSETQ. CDR3 nucleotide sequence: TGCGCCAGCAGCCCCCAGGGGGATGGAGAGACCCAGTACTTC. This translates into CASSPQGDGETQYF.